Presented here are 29 T cell receptor beta chains from one specimen sequenced in a study of long-term antiretroviral therapy in people with HIV. At survey level, the immunoSEQ assay was run in its v3.0 version. Assay: immunoSEQ multiplex PCR; the TCRdb copy retains only in-frame clones and omits some. The sample contains 15,000 to 20,000 clones, around 89% of which appear only once. The sequencing here drew on unsorted PBMCs, taken 4.2 years after starting antiretroviral therapy. Receptors originate from a man in his fifties or sixties with HIV.

The sample holds a few counts of this clone. The J gene is TRBJ2-7, the V gene TRBV6-5; TRBD2 agrees at 10 bases. The V gene's germline CDR1 is MNHEY and CDR2 SVGAGI. The V gene end was trimmed by 5 bases and the J gene end by 7 bases; junction bases not matched to a gene: 8. The CDR3 contains 14 residues. CDR3 region: CASSTTSGVTEQYF. In nucleotides, the CDR3 is TGTGCCAGCAGTACAACTAGCGGGGTAACGGAGCAGTACTTC.

The V gene is TRBV18, the J gene TRBJ2-7; no firm D call. From germline, CDR1 is KGHSH and CDR2 LQKENI. V lost 2 bases and J lost 2, with 4 bases in between. The CDR3 loop spans 12 amino acids. DNA for the CDR3: TGTGCCAGCTCACCAGTCCCCTACGAGCAGTACTTC. Its translation: CASSPVPYEQYF.

This clone has just a few counts. V and J are TRBV5-1 and TRBJ1-1; TRBD1 matches 7 bases. Per the germline V gene, CDR1 is SGHRS and CDR2 is YFSETQ. The trim removed 4 bases at V and 0 bases at J, leaving 6 bases unmatched. CDR3 length: 15 amino acids. The CDR3 loop reads CASSTGQALNTEAFF. The DNA of the CDR3 is TGCGCCAGCAGCACTGGACAGGCTTTGAACACTGAAGCTTTCTTT.

A few counts support this clone. CDR3 sequence reads: CASTWGSNYGYTF. The CDR3 nucleotides read TGTGCCAGCACGTGGGGTTCTAACTATGGCTACACCTTC. The rearrangement joins TRBV6-5 to TRBJ1-2, with D unclear. CDR1 is MNHEY and CDR2 is SVGAGI in the germline V gene. The CDR3 spans 13 residues. V lost 7 bases to trimming and J lost 0 bases, with 9 bases between them.

The J gene is TRBJ1-2, the V gene TRBV6-5; D might be TRBD1 (6 bases). Germline CDR1 MNHEY, CDR2 SVGAGI. The CDR3 covers 15 residues. Trimming cost V 1 base and J 6 bases, with 15 bases left between them. Written as DNA, the CDR3 is TGTGCCAGCAGTTACTTGGGGGGGCAGGGCCATGGCTACACCTTC. This translates into CASSYLGGQGHGYTF.

The gene calls are TRBV6-5 and TRBJ1-1; maybe TRBD1 (5 bases). Trimming took off 5 bases at V and 5 bases at J, with 15 bases between the two ends. The germline CDR1 and CDR2 sequences are MNHEY and SVGAGI. The CDR3 is made up of 14 amino acids. The CDR3 loop reads CASSPFGGVTEAFF. For the CDR3, the DNA is TGTGCCAGCAGTCCCTTCGGGGGTGTAACTGAAGCTTTCTTT.

This chain uses TRBV4-3 with TRBJ2-7, with 10 bases fitting TRBD1. Germline V gene lookup returns CDR1 LGHNA and CDR2 YSLEER. This CDR3 spans 15 amino acids. V was pared by 4 bases and J by 11 bases, with 14 bases of the junction left unmatched. CDR3 sequence: CASSPDRGPSRRKYF. CDR3 in DNA: TGCGCCAGCAGCCCCGACAGGGGGCCCTCGCGGAGGAAGTACTTC.

In this sample, this clone turned up a few times. The chain couples TRBV5-1 to TRBJ2-7; a possible D gene is TRBD1 (5 bases). V lost 1 base to trimming and J lost 4 bases, with 12 bases between them. The CDR3 runs 14 residues. Germline lookup yields CDR1 SGHRS and CDR2 YFSETQ. The chain's CDR3 is CASSLIGEAYEQYF. In DNA, the CDR3 is TGCGCCAGCAGCTTGATAGGGGAAGCTTACGAGCAGTACTTC.

The chain employs TRBV30 and TRBJ1-1; TRBD1 matches 8 bases. Per germline, CDR1 GTSNPN and CDR2 SVGIG (reference sequence). The CDR3 sequence is 16 residues long. With 2 bases clipped from V and 4 bases from J, the junction kept 12 bases outside the gene matches. This chain's CDR3 is CAWSLKAGGLSTEAFF. The CDR3, as DNA: TGTGCCTGGAGTCTCAAGGCAGGGGGCTTGAGCACTGAAGCTTTCTTT.

This chain joins TRBV19 and TRBJ2-1; D unclear. Trimming left V 3 bases short and J 5 bases short, with 5 bases between. CDR1 LNHDA and CDR2 SQIVND come from the germline V gene (reference sequence). The CDR3 is 12 residues long. CDR3 bases: TGTGCCAGTAGTATCACAGACAATGAGCAGTTCTTC. Translated: CASSITDNEQFF.

V and J are TRBV7-8 and TRBJ2-2; 8 bases match TRBD2. This CDR3 has 15 residues. The germline V gene has CDR1 SGHVS and CDR2 FQNEAQ. V lost 5 bases to trimming and J lost 9 bases; unmatched junction nucleotides: 11. The CDR3 spells CASSPGGLASRELFF. In DNA, the CDR3 is TGTGCCAGCAGCCCCGGCGGACTAGCCTCGAGGGAGCTGTTTTTT.

This chain links TRBV9 with TRBJ2-2, with D maybe TRBD2 (7 bases). Germline lookup yields CDR1 SGDLS and CDR2 YYNGEE. Trimming took 4 bases from V and 3 from J, leaving 13 bases between them. This CDR3 is 15 amino acids long. CDR3 residues: CASSSTGGHTGELFF. The CDR3 DNA is TGTGCCAGCAGCTCCACGGGGGGCCACACCGGGGAGCTGTTTTTT.

V usage is TRBV28 and J usage is TRBJ2-7; 12 bases are a match to TRBD2. The CDR3 runs to 16 residues. J lost 2 bases, V lost 4 bases, and 6 bases had no gene match. Germline CDR1 reads MDHEN; CDR2 reads SYDVKM. In nucleotides, the CDR3 is TGTGCCAGCAGTTCCCTAGCGGGGGGGCCGGCCTACGAGCAGTACTTC. It yields the protein CASSSLAGGPAYEQYF.

This sequence joins TRBV4-3 and TRBJ1-2, with a tentative D call TRBD1 (6 bases). Germline-derived CDR1 and CDR2 are LGHNA and YSLEER. Trimming cost V 2 bases and J 4 bases, with 17 bases left between them. There are 16 residues in the CDR3. CDR3 nucleotide sequence: TGCGCCAGCAGCCAAATCAGAGACAGGCTTACCTATGGCTACACCTTC. Translation gives CASSQIRDRLTYGYTF.

The J gene is TRBJ2-1, the V gene TRBV2, with TRBD1 as a possible D gene (6 bases). Germline loops: CDR1 SNHLY, CDR2 FYNNEI. The length of the CDR3 is 14 residues. Trimming left V 7 bases short and J 1 base short, with 11 bases between. CDR3 sequence reads: CASTWTASYNEQFF. The DNA for the CDR3 is TGTGCCAGCACTTGGACAGCTTCCTACAATGAGCAGTTCTTC. The full variable domain, its missing parts supplied by reference TRBV2 and TRBJ2-1, is EPEVTQTPSHQVTQMGQEVILRCVPISNHLYFYWYRQILGQKVEFLVSFYNNEISEKSEIFDDQFSVERPDGSNFTLKIRSTKLEDSAMYFCASTWTASYNEQFFGPGTRLTVL.

This chain links TRBV2 with TRBJ2-7, with D unresolved. V was clipped by 6 bases and J by 3 bases, with 9 bases between them. The germline gives CDR1 SNHLY, CDR2 FYNNEI. This CDR3 spans 12 amino acids. The chain's CDR3 is CASSQSVYEQYF. For the CDR3, the DNA is TGTGCCAGCAGCCAGTCCGTCTACGAGCAGTACTTC.

The gene calls are TRBV6-6 and TRBJ1-2, with D unresolved. Germline-derived CDR1 and CDR2 are MNHNY and SVGAGI (reference sequence). The CDR3 length is 12 residues. V was clipped by 2 bases and J by 3 bases, with 4 bases between them. CDR3 in DNA: TGTGCCAGCAGTTACGCAGACTATGGCTACACCTTC. Its translation: CASSYADYGYTF.

V gene TRBV5-8 combines with J gene TRBJ1-6; 7 positions agree with TRBD1. Germline V lookup: CDR1 SGHTS, CDR2 YDEGEE. The CDR3 consists of 14 residues. After removal of 0 bases from V and 7 bases from J, the junction contained 1 base not matched to a gene. Here the CDR3 reads CASSLEQGNSPLHF. As DNA, the CDR3 is TGTGCCAGCAGCTTGGAACAGGGGAATTCACCCCTCCACTTT.

V gene TRBV20-1 combines with J gene TRBJ1-2, with D possibly TRBD1 on 6 matching bases. CDR1 and CDR2 from the germline V gene are DFQATT and SNEGSKA (reference sequence). The CDR3 extends over 11 amino acids. V lost 5 bases, J lost 7 bases, and 11 bases lay in between. The CDR3 bases are TGCAGTGCTGCACAGGGAGCTGGCTACACCTTC. This codes for CSAAQGAGYTF.

In this sample, this clone turned up once. The chain joins TRBV5-6 to TRBJ2-3, with D perhaps matching TRBD1 (6 bases). V shed 0 bases and J shed 1 base, with 6 bases lying between them. This CDR3 region has 14 residues. CDR1 and CDR2 (germline): SGHDT, YYEEEE. CDR3 sequence: CASSLDRGTDTQYF. CDR3 DNA: TGTGCCAGCAGCTTGGACAGGGGCACAGATACGCAGTATTTT.

CDR3 amino acids: CASSLGTSGGEDTQYF. The CDR3 DNA is TGTGCCAGCAGCCTAGGGACTAGCGGGGGGGAAGATACGCAGTATTTT. J is TRBJ2-3 and V is TRBV9; 16 bases align to TRBD2. V dropped 4 bases and J dropped 5; count of bases not matched to a gene: 4. This CDR3 has 16 residues. Germline CDR1 and CDR2: SGDLS and YYNGEE.

V gene TRBV13 combines with J gene TRBJ2-7, with D possibly called TRBD1 or TRBD2 (6 bases each). This CDR3 has 13 residues. V was clipped by 4 bases and J by 4 bases, with 11 bases between them. CDR1 is PRHDT and CDR2 is FYEKMQ in the germline V gene (reference sequence). The CDR3 sequence is CASSSGAEYEQYF. The CDR3 DNA follows: TGTGCCAGCAGCTCGGGGGCCGAATACGAGCAGTACTTC.

This chain joins TRBV6-1 and TRBJ1-2, with 10 bases lining up with TRBD1. The CDR3 contains 14 residues. The V and J ends lost 4 bases and 5 bases, in that order; junction bases with no gene match: 4. Germline CDR1 is MNHNS and CDR2 is SASEGT. The CDR3 DNA follows: TGTGCCAGCAGTGTAGACAGGGGGCAATATGGCTACACCTTC. It codes for CASSVDRGQYGYTF.

This chain joins TRBV28 and TRBJ1-2; possibly TRBD1 for D (5 bases). The CDR3 runs to 15 residues. Germline V gene lookup returns CDR1 MDHEN and CDR2 SYDVKM. Trimming removed 6 bases from V and 0 bases from J, with 14 bases in between. CDR3 sequence: CASRKASTANYGYTF. For the CDR3, the DNA is TGTGCCAGCAGGAAAGCTTCGACAGCTAACTATGGCTACACCTTC.

In its sample, this clone was seen once. The chain joins TRBV7-9 to TRBJ2-2; TRBD1 agrees at 7 bases. The germline V gene has CDR1 SEHNR and CDR2 FQNEAQ (reference sequence). V shed 3 bases, J shed 0 bases, and the junction held 7 bases outside the gene matches. The CDR3 is 17 residues long. The CDR3 sequence is CASSLAGGYANTGELFF. CDR3 DNA: TGTGCCAGCAGCTTGGCAGGGGGTTACGCGAACACCGGGGAGCTGTTTTTT.

The rearrangement links TRBV2 to TRBJ2-2; 8 nucleotides align to TRBD1. J gave up 6 bases and V 4 bases, and 4 bases lay outside the gene matches. This CDR3 has 14 residues. CDR1 is SNHLY, CDR2 FYNNEI, per germline. CDR3 nucleotide sequence: TGTGCCAGCAGTGGGCCGACAGGGGCCGGGGAGCTGTTTTTT. Translating it yields CASSGPTGAGELFF.

The chain couples TRBV19 to TRBJ1-6; 7 positions match TRBD1. The CDR3 runs to 16 residues. V dropped 3 bases and J dropped 6; count of bases not matched to a gene: 8. Germline CDR1 reads LNHDA; CDR2 reads SQIVND (reference sequence). CDR3 coding DNA: TGTGCCAGTAGTATTGACGACAGGGCTGCTAATTCACCCCTCCACTTT. Its protein product is CASSIDDRAANSPLHF.

V is TRBV5-1 and J is TRBJ1-4; no reliable D call. The CDR3 runs to 14 residues. Per the germline V gene, CDR1 is SGHRS and CDR2 is YFSETQ. Trimming left V 4 bases short and J 5 bases short, with 12 bases between. DNA for the CDR3: TGCGCCAGCAGCACCGGACGGTCGAATGAAAAACTGTTTTTT. Translated, it gives CASSTGRSNEKLFF. The full variable domain, with the rest looked up from reference TRBV5-1 and TRBJ1-4, is KAGVTQTPRYLIKTRGQQVTLSCSPISGHRSVSWYQQTPGQGLQFLFEYFSETQRNKGNFPGRFSGRQFSNSRSEMNVSTLELGDSALYLCASSTGRSNEKLFFGSGTQLSVL.

This clone was seen just once. This chain links TRBV30 with TRBJ2-7, with D maybe TRBD1 (6 bases). The germline gives CDR1 GTSNPN, CDR2 SVGIG (reference sequence). Trimming took 2 bases from V and 4 from J, leaving 12 bases between them. This CDR3 contains 13 residues. The CDR3 nucleotides are TGTGCCTGGAGTCCTCGACAGGAATACGAGCAGTACTTC. Encoded protein: CAWSPRQEYEQYF.